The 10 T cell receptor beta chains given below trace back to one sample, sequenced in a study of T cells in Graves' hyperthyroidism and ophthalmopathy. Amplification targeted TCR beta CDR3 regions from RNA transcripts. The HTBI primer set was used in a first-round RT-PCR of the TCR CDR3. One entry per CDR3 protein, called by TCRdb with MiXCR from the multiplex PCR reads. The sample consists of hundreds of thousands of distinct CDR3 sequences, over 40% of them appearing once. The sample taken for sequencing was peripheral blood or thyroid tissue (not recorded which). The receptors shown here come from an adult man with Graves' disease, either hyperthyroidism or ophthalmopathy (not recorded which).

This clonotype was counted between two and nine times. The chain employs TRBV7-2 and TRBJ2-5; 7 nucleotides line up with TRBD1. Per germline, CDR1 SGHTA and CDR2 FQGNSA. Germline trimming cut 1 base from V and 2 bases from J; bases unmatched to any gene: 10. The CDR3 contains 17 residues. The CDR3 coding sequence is TGTGCCAGCAGCTTAGGGCGACGTCGGGACAGACAAGAGACCCAGTACTTC. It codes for CASSLGRRRDRQETQYF.

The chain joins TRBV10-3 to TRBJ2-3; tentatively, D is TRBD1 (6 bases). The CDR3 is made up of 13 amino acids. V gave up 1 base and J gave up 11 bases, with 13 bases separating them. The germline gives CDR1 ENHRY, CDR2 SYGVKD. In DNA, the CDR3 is TGTGCCATCAGTGAGTGGGACAATAATATGCAGTATTTT. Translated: CAISEWDNNMQYF.

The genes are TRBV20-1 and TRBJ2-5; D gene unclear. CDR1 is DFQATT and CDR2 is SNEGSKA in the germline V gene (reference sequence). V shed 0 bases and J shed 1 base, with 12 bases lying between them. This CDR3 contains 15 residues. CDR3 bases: TGCAGTGCTAGAGATCAGACTTTTCGCCAAGAGACCCAGTACTTC. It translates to CSARDQTFRQETQYF.

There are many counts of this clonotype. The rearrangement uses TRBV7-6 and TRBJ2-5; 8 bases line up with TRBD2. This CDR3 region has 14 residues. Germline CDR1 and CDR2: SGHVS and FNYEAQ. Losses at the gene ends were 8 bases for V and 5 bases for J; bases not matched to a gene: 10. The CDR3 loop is CASEATGGAETQYF. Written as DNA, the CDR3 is TGTGCCAGCGAGGCCACGGGGGGGGCGGAGACCCAGTACTTC. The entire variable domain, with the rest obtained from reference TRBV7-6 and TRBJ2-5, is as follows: GAGVSQSPRYKVTKRGQDVALRCDPISGHVSLYWYRQALGQGPEFLTYFNYEAQQDKSGLPNDRFSAERPEGSISTLTIQRTEQRDSAMYRCASEATGGAETQYFGPGTRLLVL.

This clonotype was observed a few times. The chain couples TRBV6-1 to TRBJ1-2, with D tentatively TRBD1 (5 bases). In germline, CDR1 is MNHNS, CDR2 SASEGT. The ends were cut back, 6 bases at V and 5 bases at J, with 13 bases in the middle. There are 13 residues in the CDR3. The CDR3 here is CASRAGREYGYTF. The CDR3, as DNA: TGTGCCAGCAGGGCGGGACGGGAGTATGGCTACACCTTC.

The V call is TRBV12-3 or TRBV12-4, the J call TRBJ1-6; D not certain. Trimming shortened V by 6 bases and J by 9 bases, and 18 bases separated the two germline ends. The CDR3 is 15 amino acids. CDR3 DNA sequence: TGTGCCAGCAGCACCGCCCGGACTGGATCTTCACCCCTCCACTTT. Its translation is CASSTARTGSSPLHF.

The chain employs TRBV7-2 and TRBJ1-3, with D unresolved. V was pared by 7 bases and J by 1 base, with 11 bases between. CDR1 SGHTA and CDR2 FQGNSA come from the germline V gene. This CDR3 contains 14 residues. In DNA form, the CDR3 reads TGTGCCAGCACCACAACGGATTCTGGAAACACCATATATTTT. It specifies CASTTTDSGNTIYF.

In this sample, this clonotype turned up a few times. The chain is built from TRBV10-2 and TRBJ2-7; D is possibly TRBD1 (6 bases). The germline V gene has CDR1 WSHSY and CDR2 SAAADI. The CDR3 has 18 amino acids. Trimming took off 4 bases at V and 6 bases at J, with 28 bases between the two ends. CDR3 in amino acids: CASSGAGRGATTGSEQYF. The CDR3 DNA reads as TGCGCCAGCAGTGGGGCGGGCAGGGGCGCAACCACGGGGTCCGAGCAGTACTTC.

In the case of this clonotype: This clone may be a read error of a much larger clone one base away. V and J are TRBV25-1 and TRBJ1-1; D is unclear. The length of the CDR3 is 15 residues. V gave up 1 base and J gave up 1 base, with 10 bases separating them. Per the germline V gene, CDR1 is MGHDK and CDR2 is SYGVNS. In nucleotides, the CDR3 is TGTGCCAGCAGTGAATCAGCGGCACCGAACACTGAAGCTTTCTTT. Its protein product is CASSESAAPNTEAFF.

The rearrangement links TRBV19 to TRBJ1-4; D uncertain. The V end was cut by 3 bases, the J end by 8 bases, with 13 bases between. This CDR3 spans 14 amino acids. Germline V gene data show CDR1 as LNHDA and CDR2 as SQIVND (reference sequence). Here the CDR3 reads CASSMSRTGEKLFF. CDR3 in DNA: TGTGCCAGTAGTATGTCCAGGACCGGCGAAAAACTGTTTTTT.